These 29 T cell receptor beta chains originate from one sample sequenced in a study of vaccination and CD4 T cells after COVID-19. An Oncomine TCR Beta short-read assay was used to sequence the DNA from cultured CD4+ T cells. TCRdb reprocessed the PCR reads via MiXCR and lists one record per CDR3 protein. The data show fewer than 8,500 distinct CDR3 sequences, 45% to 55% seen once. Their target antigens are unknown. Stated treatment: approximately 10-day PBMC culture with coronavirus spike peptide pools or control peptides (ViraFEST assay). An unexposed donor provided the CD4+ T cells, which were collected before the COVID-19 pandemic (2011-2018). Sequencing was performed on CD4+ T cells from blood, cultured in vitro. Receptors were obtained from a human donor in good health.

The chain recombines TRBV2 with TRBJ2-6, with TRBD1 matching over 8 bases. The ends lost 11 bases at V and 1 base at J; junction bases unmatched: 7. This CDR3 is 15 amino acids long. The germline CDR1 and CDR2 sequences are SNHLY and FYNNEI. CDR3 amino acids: CAGTGPQSGANVLTF. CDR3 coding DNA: TGTGCCGGGACAGGTCCACAGTCTGGGGCCAACGTCCTGACTTTC. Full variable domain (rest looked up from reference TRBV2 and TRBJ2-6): EPEVTQTPSHQVTQMGQEVILRCVPISNHLYFYWYRQILGQKVEFLVSFYNNEISEKSEIFDDQFSVERPDGSNFTLKIRSTKLEDSAMYFCAGTGPQSGANVLTFGAGSRLTVL.

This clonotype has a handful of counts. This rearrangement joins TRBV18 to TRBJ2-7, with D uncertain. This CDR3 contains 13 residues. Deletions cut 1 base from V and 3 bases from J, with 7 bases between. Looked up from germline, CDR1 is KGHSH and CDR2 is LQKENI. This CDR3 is CASSPLDNYEQYF. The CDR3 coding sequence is TGTGCCAGCTCACCACTAGACAACTACGAGCAGTACTTC.

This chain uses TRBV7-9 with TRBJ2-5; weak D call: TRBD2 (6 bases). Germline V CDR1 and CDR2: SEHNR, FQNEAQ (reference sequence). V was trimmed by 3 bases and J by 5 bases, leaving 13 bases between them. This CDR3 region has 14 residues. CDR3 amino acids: CASSLITSRETQYF. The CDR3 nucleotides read TGTGCCAGCAGCTTGATAACTAGCAGGGAGACCCAGTACTTC.

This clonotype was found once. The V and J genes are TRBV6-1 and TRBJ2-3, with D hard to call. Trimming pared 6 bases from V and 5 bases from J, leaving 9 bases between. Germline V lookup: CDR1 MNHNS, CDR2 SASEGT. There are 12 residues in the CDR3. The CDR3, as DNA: TGTGCCAGCAGCACAATAGGAGATACGCAGTATTTT. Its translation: CASSTIGDTQYF.

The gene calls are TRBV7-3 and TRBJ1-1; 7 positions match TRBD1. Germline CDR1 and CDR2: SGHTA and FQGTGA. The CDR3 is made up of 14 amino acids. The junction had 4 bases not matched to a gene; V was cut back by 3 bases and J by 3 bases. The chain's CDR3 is CASSLTGLDTEAFF. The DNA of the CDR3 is TGTGCCAGCAGCTTGACAGGGCTCGACACTGAAGCTTTCTTT.

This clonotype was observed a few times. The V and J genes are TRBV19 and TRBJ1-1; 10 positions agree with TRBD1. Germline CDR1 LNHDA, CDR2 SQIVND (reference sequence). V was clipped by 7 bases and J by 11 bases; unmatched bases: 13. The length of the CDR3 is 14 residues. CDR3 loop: CASIRQGAYPGAFF. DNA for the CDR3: TGTGCCAGTATTCGACAGGGGGCTTACCCTGGGGCTTTCTTT.

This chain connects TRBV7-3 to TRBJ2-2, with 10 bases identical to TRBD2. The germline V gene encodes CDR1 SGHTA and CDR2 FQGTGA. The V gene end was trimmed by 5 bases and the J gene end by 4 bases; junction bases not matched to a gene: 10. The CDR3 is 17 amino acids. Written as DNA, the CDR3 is TGTGCCAGCAGCCCGTTGGGGACTAGCGAAGTCACCGGGGAGCTGTTTTTT. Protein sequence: CASSPLGTSEVTGELFF. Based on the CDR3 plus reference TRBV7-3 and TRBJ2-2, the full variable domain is GAGVSQTPSNKVTEKGKYVELRCDPISGHTALYWYRQSLGQGPEFLIYFQGTGAADDSGLPNDRFFAVRPEGSVSTLKIQRTERGDSAVYLCASSPLGTSEVTGELFFGEGSRLTVL.

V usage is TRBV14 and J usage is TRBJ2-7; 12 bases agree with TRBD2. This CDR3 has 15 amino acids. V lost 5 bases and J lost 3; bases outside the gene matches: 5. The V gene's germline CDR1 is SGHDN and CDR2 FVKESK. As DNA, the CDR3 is TGTGCCAGCAGCTTTCGACTAGCGGGGGACTACGAGCAGTACTTC. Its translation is CASSFRLAGDYEQYF.

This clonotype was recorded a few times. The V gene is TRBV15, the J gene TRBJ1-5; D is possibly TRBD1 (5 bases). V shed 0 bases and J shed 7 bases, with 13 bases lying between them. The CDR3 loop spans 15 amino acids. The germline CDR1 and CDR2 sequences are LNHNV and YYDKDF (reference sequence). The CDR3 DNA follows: TGTGCCACCAGCAGAGATTCGGTCTGGACACAGCCCCAGCATTTT. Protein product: CATSRDSVWTQPQHF.

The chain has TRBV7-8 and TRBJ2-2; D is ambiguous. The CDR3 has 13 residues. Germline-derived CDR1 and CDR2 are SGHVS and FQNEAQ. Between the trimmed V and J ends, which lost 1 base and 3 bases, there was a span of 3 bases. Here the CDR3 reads CASSLVDTGELFF. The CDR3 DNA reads TGTGCCAGCAGCTTAGTAGACACCGGGGAGCTGTTTTTT.

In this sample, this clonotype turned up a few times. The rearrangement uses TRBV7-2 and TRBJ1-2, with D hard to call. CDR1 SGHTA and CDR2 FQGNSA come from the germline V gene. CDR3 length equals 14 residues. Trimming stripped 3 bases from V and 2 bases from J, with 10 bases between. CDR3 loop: CASSFLAGNYGYTF. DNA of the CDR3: TGTGCCAGCAGCTTCCTAGCGGGAAACTATGGCTACACCTTC.

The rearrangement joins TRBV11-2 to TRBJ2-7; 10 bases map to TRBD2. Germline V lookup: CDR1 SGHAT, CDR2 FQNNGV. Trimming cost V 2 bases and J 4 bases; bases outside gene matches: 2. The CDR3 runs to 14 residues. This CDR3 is CASSLSGGAYEQYF. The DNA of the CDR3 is TGTGCCAGCAGCTTAAGCGGGGGGGCTTACGAGCAGTACTTC.

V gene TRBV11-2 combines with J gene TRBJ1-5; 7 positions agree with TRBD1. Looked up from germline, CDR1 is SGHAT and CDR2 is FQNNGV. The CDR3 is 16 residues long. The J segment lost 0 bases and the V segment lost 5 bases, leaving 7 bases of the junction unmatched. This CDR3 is CASSDTTGISNQPQHF. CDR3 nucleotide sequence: TGTGCCAGCAGCGACACGACAGGGATTAGCAATCAGCCCCAGCATTTT.

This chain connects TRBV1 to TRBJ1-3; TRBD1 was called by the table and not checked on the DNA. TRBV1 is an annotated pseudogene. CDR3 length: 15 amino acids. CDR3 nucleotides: TGCACCAGCAGCCAGGAGCTGGGACAGCAGAACACCATATATTTT. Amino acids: CTSSQELGQQNTIYF.

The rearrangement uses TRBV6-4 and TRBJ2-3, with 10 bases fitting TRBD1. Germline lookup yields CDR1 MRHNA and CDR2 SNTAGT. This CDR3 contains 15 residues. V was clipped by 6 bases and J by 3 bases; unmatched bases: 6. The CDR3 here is CASRAGTGDTDTQYF. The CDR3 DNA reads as TGTGCCAGCAGGGCCGGGACAGGGGATACAGATACGCAGTATTTT.

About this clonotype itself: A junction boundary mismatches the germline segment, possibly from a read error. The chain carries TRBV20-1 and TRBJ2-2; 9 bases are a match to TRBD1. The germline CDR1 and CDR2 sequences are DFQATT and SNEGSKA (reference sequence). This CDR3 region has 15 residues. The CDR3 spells CSARGTGRDTGELFF. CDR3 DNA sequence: TGCAGTGCTAGGGGGACAGGGCGGGACACCGGGGAGCTTTTTTTT.

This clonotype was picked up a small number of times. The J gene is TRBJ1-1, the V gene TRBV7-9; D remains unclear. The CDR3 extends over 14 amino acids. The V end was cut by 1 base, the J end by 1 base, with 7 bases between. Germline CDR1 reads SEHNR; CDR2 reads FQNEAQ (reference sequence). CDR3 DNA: TGTGCCAGCAGCTTAGAAGGGCAGAACACTGAAGCTTTCTTT. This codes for CASSLEGQNTEAFF.

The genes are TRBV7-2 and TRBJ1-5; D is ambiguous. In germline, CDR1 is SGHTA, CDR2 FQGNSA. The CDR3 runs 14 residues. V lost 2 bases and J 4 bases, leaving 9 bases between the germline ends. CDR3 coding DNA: TGTGCCAGCAGCTTAATACGGGGAAATCAGCCCCAGCATTTT. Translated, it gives CASSLIRGNQPQHF.

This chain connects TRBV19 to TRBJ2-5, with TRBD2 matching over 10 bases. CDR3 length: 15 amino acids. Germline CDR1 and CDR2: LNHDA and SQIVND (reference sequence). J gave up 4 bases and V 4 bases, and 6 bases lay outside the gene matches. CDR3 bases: TGTGCCAGTAGTAGTAGCGGGGGGCTACGAGAGACCCAGTACTTC. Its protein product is CASSSSGGLRETQYF. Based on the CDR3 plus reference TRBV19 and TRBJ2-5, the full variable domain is DGGITQSPKYLFRKEGQNVTLSCEQNLNHDAMYWYRQDPGQGLRLIYYSQIVNDFQKGDIAEGYSVSREKKESFPLTVTSAQKNPTAFYLCASSSSGGLRETQYFGPGTRLLVL.

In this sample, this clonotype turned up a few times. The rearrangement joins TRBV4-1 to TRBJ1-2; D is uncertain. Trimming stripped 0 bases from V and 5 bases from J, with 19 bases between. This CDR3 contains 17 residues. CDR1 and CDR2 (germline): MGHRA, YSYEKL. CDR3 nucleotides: TGCGCCAGCAGCCAAGATAGGGATAGGACTTCAGGATATGGCTACACCTTC. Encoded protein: CASSQDRDRTSGYGYTF.

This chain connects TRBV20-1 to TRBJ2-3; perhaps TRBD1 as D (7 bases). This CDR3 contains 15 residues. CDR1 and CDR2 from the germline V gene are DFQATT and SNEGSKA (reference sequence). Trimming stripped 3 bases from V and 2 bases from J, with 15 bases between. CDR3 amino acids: CSASPQGGYTDTQYF. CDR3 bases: TGCAGTGCTAGCCCCCAGGGGGGATACACAGATACGCAGTATTTT.

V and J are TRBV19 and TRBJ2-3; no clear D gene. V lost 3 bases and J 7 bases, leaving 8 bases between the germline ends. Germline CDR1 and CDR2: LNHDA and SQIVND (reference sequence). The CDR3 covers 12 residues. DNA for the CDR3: TGTGCCAGTAGTATGCACGGGTATACGCAGTATTTT. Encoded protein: CASSMHGYTQYF.

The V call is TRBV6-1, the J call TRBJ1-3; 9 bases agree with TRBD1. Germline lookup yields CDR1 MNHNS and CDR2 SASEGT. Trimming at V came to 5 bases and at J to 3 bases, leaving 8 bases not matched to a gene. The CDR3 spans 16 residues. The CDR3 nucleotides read TGTGCCAGCAGTAGGGGACAGGGATGGGATGGAAACACCATATATTTT. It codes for CASSRGQGWDGNTIYF.

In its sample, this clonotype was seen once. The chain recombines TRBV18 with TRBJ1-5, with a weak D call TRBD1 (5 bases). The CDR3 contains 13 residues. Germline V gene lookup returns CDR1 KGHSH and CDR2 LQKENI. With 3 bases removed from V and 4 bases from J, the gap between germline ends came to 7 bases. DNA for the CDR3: TGTGCCAGCTCACCGGGGCTAAATCAGCCCCAGCATTTT. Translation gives CASSPGLNQPQHF. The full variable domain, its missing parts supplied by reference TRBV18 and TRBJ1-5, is NAGVMQNPRHLVRRRGQEARLRCSPMKGHSHVYWYRQLPEEGLKFMVYLQKENIIDESGMPKERFSAEFPKEGPSILRIQQVVRGDSAAYFCASSPGLNQPQHFGDGTRLSIL.

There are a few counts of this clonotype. The CDR3 bases are TGCAGTGCTTCCGGGACAGGGGGCGCGGGGGACTACACCTTC. Its translation is CSASGTGGAGDYTF. This rearrangement joins TRBV20-1 to TRBJ1-2; 12 bases are shared with TRBD1. Germline CDR1 is DFQATT and CDR2 is SNEGSKA (reference sequence). The CDR3 length is 14 residues. The ends lost 5 bases at V and 10 bases at J; junction bases unmatched: 11.

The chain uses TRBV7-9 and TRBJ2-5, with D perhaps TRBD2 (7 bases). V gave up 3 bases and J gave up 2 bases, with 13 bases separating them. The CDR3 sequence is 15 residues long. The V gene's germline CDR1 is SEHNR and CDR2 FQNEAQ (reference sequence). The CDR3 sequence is CASSLQGGGQETQYF. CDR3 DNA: TGTGCCAGCAGCTTGCAGGGAGGGGGGCAAGAGACCCAGTACTTC.

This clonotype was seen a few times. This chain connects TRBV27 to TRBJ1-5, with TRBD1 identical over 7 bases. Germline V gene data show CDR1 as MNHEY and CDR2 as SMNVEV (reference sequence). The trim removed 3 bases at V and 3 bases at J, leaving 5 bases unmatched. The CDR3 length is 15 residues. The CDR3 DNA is TGTGCCAGCAGTTTGGGGCAGGGGGTCAATCAGCCCCAGCATTTT. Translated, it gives CASSLGQGVNQPQHF.

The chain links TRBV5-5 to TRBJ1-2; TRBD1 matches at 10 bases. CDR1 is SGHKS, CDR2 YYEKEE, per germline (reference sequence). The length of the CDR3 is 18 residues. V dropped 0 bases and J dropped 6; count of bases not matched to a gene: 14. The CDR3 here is CASSLALGTGDLRDGYTF. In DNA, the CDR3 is TGTGCCAGCAGCTTGGCCCTCGGGACAGGGGACCTAAGAGATGGCTACACCTTC.

The CDR3: CSARDQTSGGRPVQYF. CDR3 bases: TGCAGTGCTAGAGATCAGACTAGCGGGGGCCGACCGGTTCAGTACTTC. The chain carries TRBV20-1 and TRBJ2-4; 12 bases are a match to TRBD2. The CDR3 loop spans 16 amino acids. Germline V CDR1 and CDR2: DFQATT, SNEGSKA (reference sequence). J was trimmed by 11 bases and V by 0 bases; bases with no gene match: 11.